Following are 10 T cell receptor beta chains from one sample sequenced in a study of Tregs in tolerant kidney transplant recipients. Generated by immunoSEQ multiplex PCR, the TCRdb table keeps only in-frame clones and is missing some. The sample has 50,000 or so clones, and its top ten clones hold roughly 0.9%. The sample consisted of CD4+ T cells from blood, taken before the transplant. The receptors derive from a human donor who received a combined kidney and bone marrow transplant.

On this clone: The sequence runs out 3 residues before the end of the CDR3; the remainder is reconstructed from the germline J gene. The chain links TRBV20-1 to TRBJ1-2; D is unresolved. The CDR3 is 10 residues long. Germline V CDR1 and CDR2: DFQATT, SNEGSKA (reference sequence). The CDR3 DNA, read in part, is TGCAGTGCTAGGCGGGAAGGC. It specifies CSARREG. The CDR3 as a whole reads CSARREGYTF.

On this clone itself: The CDR3 end lies 3 residues beyond the end of the read and is filled in from the germline J gene. The chain employs TRBV6-2 or TRBV6-3 and TRBJ2-1, with D possibly being TRBD2 (6 bases). The V and J ends lost 6 bases and 6 bases respectively, with 12 bases between them. CDR3 length: 13 residues. Germline CDR1 is MNHEY and CDR2 is SVGEGT. The CDR3 is CASRLGGFNEQFF. Incomplete CDR3 DNA: TGTGCCAGCAGGTTGGGGGGTTTCAATGAG.

As regards this clone: The read ends 3 residues shy of where the CDR3 ends; the end is completed using the germline J gene. The V and J genes are TRBV19 and TRBJ1-1, with D possibly TRBD1 on 5 matching bases. CDR1 is LNHDA and CDR2 is SQIVND in the germline V gene (reference sequence). The CDR3 sequence is 14 residues long. The V and J ends lost 3 bases and 0 bases respectively, with 8 bases between them. Incomplete CDR3 DNA: TGTGCCAGTAGTATGGCCAGGGTGAACACTGAA. The encoded protein is CASSMARVNTE. The full CDR3 reads CASSMARVNTEAFF.

About this clone: The read ends 3 residues before the CDR3 terminus; that terminus is restored from the germline J gene. This chain links TRBV19 with TRBJ2-7, with D perhaps TRBD2 (5 bases). There are 14 residues in the CDR3. The V gene's germline CDR1 is LNHDA and CDR2 SQIVND (reference sequence). V lost 3 bases to trimming and J lost 3 bases, with 12 bases between them. The CDR3 here is CASSIRGSRYEQYF. The covered CDR3 bases are TGTGCCAGTAGTATCCGGGGTTCCCGCTACGAG.

Turning to this clone: Sequencing ends 3 residues short of the CDR3 end; the germline J gene provides the rest. The chain is built from TRBV5-1 and TRBJ1-2, with 7 bases that match TRBD1. The CDR3 totals 15 residues. The trim removed 4 bases at V and 4 bases at J, leaving 10 bases unmatched. CDR1 and CDR2 from the germline V gene are SGHRS and YFSETQ. CDR3 bases read: TGCGCCAGCAGCATACCGGGACAGACTTTCTATGGC. As protein: CASSIPGQTFYG. The whole CDR3 protein is CASSIPGQTFYGYTF.

Of note for this clone: The CDR3 end lies 3 residues beyond the end of the read and is filled in from the germline J gene. V usage is TRBV20-1 and J usage is TRBJ2-5, with TRBD2 identical over 7 bases. Germline loops: CDR1 DFQATT, CDR2 SNEGSKA (reference sequence). V trimming: 3 bases; J trimming: 2 bases; junction bases outside the gene matches: 9. The CDR3 totals 15 residues. CDR3 bases read: TGCAGTGCTAGTCCCCCTGCTAGCGGACAAGAGACC. Translating gives CSASPPASGQET. The CDR3 as a whole reads CSASPPASGQETQYF.

Details on this clone: With the read ending 3 residues before the CDR3 end, the germline J gene is used to fill in that end. The J gene is TRBJ1-6, the V gene TRBV7-9; possibly TRBD1 for D (5 bases). CDR3 length equals 14 residues. Germline CDR1 and CDR2: SEHNR and FQNEAQ (reference sequence). V lost 1 base to trimming and J lost 5 bases, with 6 bases between them. The CDR3 protein is CASSLGGNNSPLHF. The covered CDR3 bases are TGTGCCAGCAGCTTAGGGGGCAATAATTCACCC.

A remark on this clone: The sequenced fragment ends 3 residues before the CDR3 boundary, so the rest is inferred from the germline J gene. The chain joins TRBV6-2 or TRBV6-3 to TRBJ1-1, with a possible D match to TRBD1 (6 bases). Germline CDR1 and CDR2: MNHEY and SVGEGT. The CDR3 loop spans 13 amino acids. The ends were cut back, 0 bases at V and 5 bases at J, with 7 bases in the middle. The CDR3 sequence: CASSYSQGTEAFF. CDR3 DNA (partial): TGTGCCAGCAGTTACTCACAGGGAACTGAA.

With respect to this clone: The read terminates 3 residues before the CDR3 end, so the remaining end is supplied by the germline J gene. The chain uses TRBV7-2 and TRBJ2-7; 7 bases line up with TRBD1. CDR3 length: 15 amino acids. Germline V gene sequence: CDR1 SGHTA, CDR2 FQGNSA. V trimming: 0 bases; J trimming: 0 bases; junction bases outside the gene matches: 2. The covered CDR3 bases are TGTGCCAGCAGCTTAGCAGGACAGGCCTCCTACGAG. It specifies CASSLAGQASYE. From start to end, the CDR3 is CASSLAGQASYEQYF.

Comments on this clone: Read sequence stops 3 residues before the CDR3 end, and the germline J gene provides the missing end. The chain couples TRBV5-4 to TRBJ2-3; D not certain. The germline gives CDR1 SGHNT, CDR2 YYREEE (reference sequence). The V end was cut by 4 bases, the J end by 1 base, with 16 bases between. This CDR3 spans 16 amino acids. The sequenced CDR3 bases are TGTGCCAGCAGCGCGAGACCTAGTTCAGGCACAGATACG. As protein: CASSARPSSGTDT. From start to end, the CDR3 is CASSARPSSGTDTQYF.